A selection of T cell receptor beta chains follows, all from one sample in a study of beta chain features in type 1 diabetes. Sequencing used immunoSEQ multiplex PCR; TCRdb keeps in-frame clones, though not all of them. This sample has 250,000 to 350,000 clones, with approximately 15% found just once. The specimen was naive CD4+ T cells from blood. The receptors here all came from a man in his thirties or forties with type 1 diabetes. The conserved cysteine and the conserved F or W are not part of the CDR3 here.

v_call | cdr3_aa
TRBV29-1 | SGGQPKETQY
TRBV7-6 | ASSLGVRGRSYNEQF
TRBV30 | AWSFGPEGGRGYT
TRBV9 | ASSSRLAGTTYNEQF
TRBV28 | ASRYSGETQY
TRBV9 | ASSADRGYPAEAF
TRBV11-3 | ASSLTGSYNEQF
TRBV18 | ASSQGLQETQY
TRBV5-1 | ASSRDNVSWETQY
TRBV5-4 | ASSLVGVTANEQF
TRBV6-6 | ASSYTDRGGEQF
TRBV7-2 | ASSSSSGPYYEQY
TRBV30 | ACNVPGQGDYGYT
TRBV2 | ASSTGLARTDTQY
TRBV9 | ASSPHRGGDEQY
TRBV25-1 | ASSEGTGRYEQY
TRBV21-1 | ASSKHPGGQETQY
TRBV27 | ASSALRGWETQY
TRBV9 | ASSAGGFSNEKLF
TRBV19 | ASSIRASGLSYNEQF
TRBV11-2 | ASRLGLGVNTEAF
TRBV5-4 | ASSLDGGGFTDTQY
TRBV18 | ASSPPGGLSSYEQY
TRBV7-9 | ASSLQQISTDTQY
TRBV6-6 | ASTPGTSEETQY
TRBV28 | ASSSTGEDQPQH
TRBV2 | ASSPGRIDDTEAF
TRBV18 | ASSPQGTALNTEAF
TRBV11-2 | ASSAGQSTDTQY
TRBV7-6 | ASREGGRYEQY
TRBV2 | ASSLAYGYT
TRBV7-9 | ASSQVGGQGRTEAF
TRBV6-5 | ASSRQQQETQY
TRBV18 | ASSPGQGLLGYT
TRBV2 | ASSHRTGETGYT
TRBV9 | ASSAGASGAGQETQY
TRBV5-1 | ASSRDRAEIEQY
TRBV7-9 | ASSLHGQGLDQPQH
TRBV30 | AWSLTGTEKLF
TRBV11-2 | ASSQGDGNQPQH
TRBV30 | AWSTGEGQPQH
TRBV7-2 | ASSLRGSTDTQY
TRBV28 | ATYLRDRGYGYT
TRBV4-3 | ASSLTGTSGRDTQY
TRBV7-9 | ASSSQRERADEQY
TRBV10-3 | AISEYGAVRDTEAF
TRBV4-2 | ASSQDRLTGGKETQY
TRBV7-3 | ASSPKNTGELF
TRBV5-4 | ASSPRRGLLSETQY
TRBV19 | ASSIGPFYEQY